A selection of T cell receptor beta chains follows, all from one sample in a study of radiotherapy plus CTLA-4 blockade in lung cancer. Using immunoSEQ multiplex PCR, the repertoire was profiled, and TCRdb retains in-frame clones only, with some absent. The sample has some 50,000 clones, 65% to 80% seen once. Material: peripheral blood, obtained from a patient treated with radiotherapy plus ipilimumab. The source of these receptors is a human donor with non-small cell lung cancer who had a partial response to radiotherapy plus ipilimumab. CDR3s include the opening cysteine and the closing phenylalanine or tryptophan. The D gene is left open where the match is weak.

J: TRBJ1-2
V: TRBV5-6
D: TRBD1
DNA: TGTGCCAGCAGCTTCGGGACAGGGCAGGGCTACACCTTC
CDR3: CASSFGTGQGYTF

J: TRBJ2-6
V: TRBV23-1
D: -
DNA: TGCGCCAGCAGCTTAAGACAACTCTCTGGGGCCAACGTCCTGACTTTC
CDR3: CASSLRQLSGANVLTF

J: TRBJ2-7
V: TRBV27
D: -
DNA: TGTGCCAGCAGTTTAGGGCGAGGGCCCTACGAGCAGTACTTC
CDR3: CASSLGRGPYEQYF

J: TRBJ1-5
V: TRBV19
D: TRBD1
DNA: TGTGCCAGTAGTATAACGGGCAGGGGGGCCAATCAGCCCCAGCATTTT
CDR3: CASSITGRGANQPQHF

J: TRBJ1-4
V: TRBV5-1
D: TRBD1
DNA: TGCGCCAGCAGCTTCCGACAGGGGGGTGAAAAACTGTTTTTT
CDR3: CASSFRQGGEKLFF

J: TRBJ1-4
V: TRBV19
D: -
DNA: TGTGCCAGTAGTATAAACAGGAGGGGCGCCTATAATGAAAAACTGTTTTTT
CDR3: CASSINRRGAYNEKLFF

J: TRBJ1-1
V: TRBV5-1
D: -
DNA: TGCGCCAGCAGCTTGGTAGTGCTGGGACTCAAAAACACTGAAGCTTTCTTT
CDR3: CASSLVVLGLKNTEAFF

J: TRBJ1-2
V: TRBV9
D: -
DNA: TGTGCCAGCAGCGTTTCGGGGGCGTGGGGCGCGGGGGATGGCTACACCTTC
CDR3: CASSVSGAWGAGDGYTF

J: TRBJ1-2
V: TRBV4-1
D: TRBD1
DNA: TGCGCCAGCAGCCCAGACAGGGGGCTGAATGGCTACACCTTC
CDR3: CASSPDRGLNGYTF

J: TRBJ2-7
V: TRBV11-2
D: -
DNA: TGTGCCAGCCACGGGCAGGGCACCTACGAGCAGTACTTC
CDR3: CASHGQGTYEQYF

J: TRBJ2-2
V: TRBV19
D: -
DNA: TGTGCCAGTGCGATGTTCGCGAACACCGGGGAGCTGTTTTTT
CDR3: CASAMFANTGELFF

J: TRBJ1-1
V: TRBV4-1
D: -
DNA: TGCGCCAGCAGCCAACTAAACACTGAAGCTTTCTTT
CDR3: CASSQLNTEAFF

J: TRBJ2-1
V: TRBV11-3
D: TRBD2
DNA: TGTGCCAGCAGCTCGGGGGGGTCCTACAATGAGCAGTTCTTC
CDR3: CASSSGGSYNEQFF

J: TRBJ1-5
V: TRBV6-1
D: -
DNA: TGTGCCAGCAGTGGGCAGGGTGAGCAGCCCCAGCATTTT
CDR3: CASSGQGEQPQHF

J: TRBJ1-2
V: TRBV28
D: TRBD1
DNA: TGTGCCAGCAGTTTATTGGGGACAGGGGTCGGCTACACCTTC
CDR3: CASSLLGTGVGYTF

J: TRBJ2-2
V: TRBV7-3
D: TRBD1
DNA: TGTGCCAGCAGCCCAAACCCCGGGACAGCCACCGGGGAGCTGTTTTTT
CDR3: CASSPNPGTATGELFF

J: TRBJ2-6
V: TRBV2
D: -
DNA: TGTGCCAGCAGTCCAGGGGCTGGGGCCAACGTCCTGACTTTC
CDR3: CASSPGAGANVLTF

J: TRBJ2-3
V: TRBV12-5
D: -
DNA: TGTGCTAGTGGTTTGTCAGGGGACTACACAGATACGCAGTATTTT
CDR3: CASGLSGDYTDTQYF

J: TRBJ1-4
V: TRBV9
D: -
DNA: TGTGCCAGCAGCGTTGAGCTAGGAACTAATGAAAAACTGTTTTTT
CDR3: CASSVELGTNEKLFF

J: TRBJ1-4
V: TRBV5-1
D: -
DNA: TGCGCCAGCAGCCCTGGGGGCCGGGTTGATCACGAAAAACTGTTTTTT
CDR3: CASSPGGRVDHEKLFF

J: TRBJ2-7
V: TRBV25-1
D: -
DNA: TGTGCCAGCGCGGGACAGTCAACCTACGAGCAGTACTTC
CDR3: CASAGQSTYEQYF

J: TRBJ2-7
V: TRBV5-4
D: -
DNA: TGTGCCAGCAGCCCTCCCGGTTCGGGCTACGAGCAGTACTTC
CDR3: CASSPPGSGYEQYF

J: TRBJ2-7
V: TRBV18
D: TRBD1
DNA: TGTGCCAGCTCCGGGACAGCTTACGAGCAGTACTTC
CDR3: CASSGTAYEQYF

J: TRBJ1-2
V: TRBV6-1
D: TRBD1
DNA: TGTGCCAGCAGTGAGGAGGGACAGTATGGCTACACCTTC
CDR3: CASSEEGQYGYTF

J: TRBJ2-3
V: TRBV19
D: TRBD2
DNA: TGTGCCAGTAGCAGCGGGGGGGCATATTCAGATACGCAGTATTTT
CDR3: CASSSGGAYSDTQYF